Detailed here is one T cell receptor (beta chain). This sample is drawn from a study of blood T cell repertoires in COVID-19. Study-wide background: Sites in the United States, Italy and Spain provided acute and convalescent COVID-19 samples.

The authors' processing: Estimation of nucleated cell counts relied on the amplification of reference gene primers. This table comes from immunoSEQ multiplex PCR, and its TCRdb copy is limited to in-frame clones, with some not included. Clonal size and the V and J genes are those of that table, whereas D and trimming came from the DNA. Here the sample spans under 200,000 clones, about 85% being singletons. Germline V gives CDR1 LNHDA, CDR2 SQIVND (reference sequence). V lost 5 bases, J lost 7 bases, and 13 bases stayed unmatched. The CDR3 sequence is 15 residues long. This chain uses TRBV19 with TRBJ1-2, with 7 bases aligning to TRBD1. Material: peripheral blood. This clonotype was obtained from a man in his sixties or seventies who had recovered from COVID-19. Here the CDR3 reads CASSFPLDRVSGYTF. DNA for the CDR3: TGTGCCAGTAGTTTCCCTCTCGACAGGGTGTCTGGCTACACCTTC.